Given below is one T cell receptor beta chain in context. Antigen unknown. Both 60 Vbeta primers and 13 Jbeta primers went into the PCR. Generated by immunoSEQ multiplex PCR, the TCRdb table keeps only in-frame clones and is missing some. The sample contains under 200,000 clones, about 78% of which appear only once. V gave up 5 bases and J gave up 9 bases, with 16 bases separating them. Germline CDR1 SGHVS, CDR2 FNYEAQ. This CDR3 comprises 14 residues. These data are taken from a study of cytomegalovirus exposure and HLA in healthy donors. At the level of the study: Earlier findings included roughly 100 million unique TCR beta sequences obtained from roughly 200 million T cells. Study results and limitations: Follow-up analysis found HLA locus-dependent TCR association rates, highest for DRB1 and lowest for HLA-C. Roughly uniform sequencing depth across donors was assumed, possibly incorrectly. In an earlier analysis, productive rearrangement rates for most beta V segments clustered near 87% or 30%.

Sequenced material: PBMCs. The V and J genes are TRBV7-6 and TRBJ1-4, with D uncertain. The receptor was isolated from a man between 35 and 55 years old in good health and CMV-seronegative. The CDR3 sequence is CASSPRVEGQKLFF. The CDR3 coding sequence is TGTGCCAGCAGCCCCCGGGTGGAGGGCCAAAAACTGTTTTTT.